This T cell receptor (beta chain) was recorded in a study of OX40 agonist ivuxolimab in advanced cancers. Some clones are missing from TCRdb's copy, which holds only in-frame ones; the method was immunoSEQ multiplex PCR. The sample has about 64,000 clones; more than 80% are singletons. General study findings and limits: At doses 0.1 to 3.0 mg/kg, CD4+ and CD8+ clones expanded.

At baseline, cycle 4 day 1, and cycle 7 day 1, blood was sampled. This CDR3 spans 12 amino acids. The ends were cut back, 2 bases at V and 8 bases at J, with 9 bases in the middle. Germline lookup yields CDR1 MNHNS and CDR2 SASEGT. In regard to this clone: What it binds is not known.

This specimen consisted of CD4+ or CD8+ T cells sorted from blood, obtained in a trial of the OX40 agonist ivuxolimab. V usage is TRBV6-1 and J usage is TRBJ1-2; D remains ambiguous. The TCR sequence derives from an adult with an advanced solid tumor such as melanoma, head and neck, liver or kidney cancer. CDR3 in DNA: TGTGCCAGCAGTGAATGGGGTGGCGGCTACACCTTC. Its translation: CASSEWGGGYTF.